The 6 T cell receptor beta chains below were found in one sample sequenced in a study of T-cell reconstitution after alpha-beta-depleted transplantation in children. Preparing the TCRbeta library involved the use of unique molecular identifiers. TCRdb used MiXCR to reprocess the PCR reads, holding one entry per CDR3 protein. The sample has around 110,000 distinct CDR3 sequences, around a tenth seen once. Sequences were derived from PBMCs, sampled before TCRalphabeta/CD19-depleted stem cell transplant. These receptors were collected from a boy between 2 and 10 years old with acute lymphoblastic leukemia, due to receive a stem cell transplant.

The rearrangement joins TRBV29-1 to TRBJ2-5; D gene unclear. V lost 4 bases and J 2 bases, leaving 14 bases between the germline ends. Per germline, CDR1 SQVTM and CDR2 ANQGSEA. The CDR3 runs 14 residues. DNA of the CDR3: TGCAGCGTTGGTCACCACGTAGGTCAAGAGACCCAGTACTTC. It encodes CSVGHHVGQETQYF.

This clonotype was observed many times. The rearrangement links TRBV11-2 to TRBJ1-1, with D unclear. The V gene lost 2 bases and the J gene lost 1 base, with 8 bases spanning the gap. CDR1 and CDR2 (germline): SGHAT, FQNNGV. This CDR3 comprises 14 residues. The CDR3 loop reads CASSLRRTNTEAFF. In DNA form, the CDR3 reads TGTGCCAGCAGCTTAAGGCGGACGAACACTGAAGCTTTCTTT.

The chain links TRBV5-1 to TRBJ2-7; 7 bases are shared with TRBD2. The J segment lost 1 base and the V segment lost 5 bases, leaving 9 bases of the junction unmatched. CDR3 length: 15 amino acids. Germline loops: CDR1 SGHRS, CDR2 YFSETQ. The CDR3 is CASRPAGASSYEQYF. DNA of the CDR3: TGCGCCAGCAGGCCTGCGGGAGCCTCATCCTACGAGCAGTACTTC. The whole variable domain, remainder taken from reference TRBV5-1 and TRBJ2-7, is KAGVTQTPRYLIKTRGQQVTLSCSPISGHRSVSWYQQTPGQGLQFLFEYFSETQRNKGNFPGRFSGRQFSNSRSEMNVSTLELGDSALYLCASRPAGASSYEQYFGPGTRLTVT.

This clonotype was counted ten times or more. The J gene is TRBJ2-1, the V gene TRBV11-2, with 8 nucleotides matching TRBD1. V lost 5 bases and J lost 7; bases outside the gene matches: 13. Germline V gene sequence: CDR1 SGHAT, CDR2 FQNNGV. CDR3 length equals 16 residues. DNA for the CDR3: TGTGCCAGCAGCCCCCGCCCGGACAGGGTAAAGAATGAGCAGTTCTTC. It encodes CASSPRPDRVKNEQFF.

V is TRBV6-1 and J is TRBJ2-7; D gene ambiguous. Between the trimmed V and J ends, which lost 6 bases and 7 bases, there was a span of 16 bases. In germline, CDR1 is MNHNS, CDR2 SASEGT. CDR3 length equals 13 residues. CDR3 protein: CASSPRRVSEQYF. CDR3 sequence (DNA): TGTGCCAGCAGCCCCCGACGGGTGTCAGAGCAGTACTTC.

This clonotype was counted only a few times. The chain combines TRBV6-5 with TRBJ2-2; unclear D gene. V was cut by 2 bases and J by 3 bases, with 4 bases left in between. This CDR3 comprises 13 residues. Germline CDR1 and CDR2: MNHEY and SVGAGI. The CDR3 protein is CASSYSYTGELFF. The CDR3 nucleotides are TGTGCCAGCAGTTACAGTTACACCGGGGAGCTGTTTTTT.